These T cell receptor beta chains were read from a single sample in a study of cytomegalovirus exposure and HLA in healthy donors. Method: immunoSEQ multiplex PCR; TCRdb's copy keeps in-frame clones and lacks some. The sample holds about 130,000 clones, 70% to 85% seen once. Sequencing was performed on PBMCs. Receptor source: a man aged 25 to 45 in good health and CMV-seropositive. CDR3s include the opening cysteine and the closing phenylalanine or tryptophan. The D gene is left open where the match is weak. Size is omitted from some rows. Given values are once, few, many or a class for expanded clones.

D: TRBD1
V: TRBV7-7
size: -
J: TRBJ2-2
DNA: TGTGCCAGCAGCCGAGGACAGGGGGCGAACACCGGGGAGCTGTTTTTT
CDR3: CASSRGQGANTGELFF

D: TRBD2
V: TRBV28
size: -
J: TRBJ2-1
DNA: TGTGCCAGCGCCTTTAGCGGGGGCCCTATTGATGAGCAGTTCTTC
CDR3: CASAFSGGPIDEQFF

D: -
V: TRBV7-9
size: -
J: TRBJ1-4
DNA: TGTGCCAGCAGCCCTCGCACGGTCGGGAATGAAAAACTGTTTTTT
CDR3: CASSPRTVGNEKLFF

D: TRBD1
V: TRBV9
size: -
J: TRBJ2-7
DNA: TGTGCCAGCAGCGCCGGGACAGACACCTACGAGCAGTACTTC
CDR3: CASSAGTDTYEQYF

D: TRBD2
V: TRBV9
size: once
J: TRBJ2-3
DNA: TGTGCCAGCAGCGTAGAATCTAGCGGGAGGGTAACAGATACGCAGTATTTT
CDR3: CASSVESSGRVTDTQYF

D: TRBD2
V: TRBV9
size: -
J: TRBJ2-2
DNA: TGTGCCAGCAGTTTCGGACTAGCGGGAGCCCGTTCGGTTATCGGGGAGCTGTTTTTT
CDR3: CASSFGLAGARSVIGELFF

D: -
V: TRBV7-8
size: -
J: TRBJ2-7
DNA: TGTGCCAGCAGCGCTTACAGGGAGGGGGAGCAGTACTTC
CDR3: CASSAYREGEQYF

D: TRBD1
V: TRBV5-1
size: -
J: TRBJ2-6
DNA: TGCGCCAGCAGCTTGTTTGAACAGGGGGTCCCTGGGGCCAACGTCCTGACTTTC
CDR3: CASSLFEQGVPGANVLTF

D: TRBD2
V: TRBV7-6
size: many
J: TRBJ2-5
DNA: TGTGCCAGCAGCTCTCCACGGACTAGCGAGAACCAAGAGACCCAGTACTTC
CDR3: CASSSPRTSENQETQYF

D: -
V: TRBV19
size: -
J: TRBJ1-1
DNA: TGTGCCAGTAGTATAGTGGGGGGAGTTGGAACTGAAGCTTTCTTT
CDR3: CASSIVGGVGTEAFF

D: TRBD2
V: TRBV5-1
size: -
J: TRBJ2-5
DNA: TGCGCCAGCAGCTACAGCGGGGTTACGGAGACCCAGTACTTC
CDR3: CASSYSGVTETQYF

D: TRBD1
V: TRBV7-3
size: few
J: TRBJ2-7
DNA: TGTGCCAGCAGCCCAGGACAGGGAACCTACGAGCAGTACTTC
CDR3: CASSPGQGTYEQYF

D: -
V: TRBV18
size: -
J: TRBJ2-7
DNA: TGTGCCAGCTCACCACAACAGGGAAGAGGGGACGAGCAGTACTTC
CDR3: CASSPQQGRGDEQYF

D: TRBD2
V: TRBV11-3
size: -
J: TRBJ2-7
DNA: TGTGCCAGCAGCTCCCGGACTAGCGGGCGGGGCGAGCAGTACTTC
CDR3: CASSSRTSGRGEQYF

D: TRBD1
V: TRBV5-4
size: -
J: TRBJ1-2
DNA: TGTGCCAGCAGCCCATCTGGGACAGGAGCTAACTATGGCTACACCTTC
CDR3: CASSPSGTGANYGYTF

D: -
V: TRBV6-5
size: -
J: TRBJ1-2
DNA: TGTGCCAGCAGTTACGCGGACTATGGCTACACCTTC
CDR3: CASSYADYGYTF

D: -
V: TRBV6-5
size: once
J: TRBJ1-3
DNA: TGTGCCAGCAGTTACTCGGGAGACGCAGGAAACACCATATATTTT
CDR3: CASSYSGDAGNTIYF

D: -
V: TRBV10-2
size: -
J: TRBJ2-3
DNA: TGCGCCAGCAGTGAGCTCGTAGAGTCTTACACAGATACGCAGTATTTT
CDR3: CASSELVESYTDTQYF

D: TRBD1
V: TRBV5-1
size: -
J: TRBJ2-2
DNA: TGCGCCAGCAGCTTGGCCCAACAGGGGGCGGCCGGGGAGCTGTTTTTT
CDR3: CASSLAQQGAAGELFF

D: TRBD2
V: TRBV10-1
size: -
J: TRBJ2-1
DNA: TGCGCCAGCAGTGAGGGGGCTAGCGGTTCCTACAATGAGCAGTTCTTC
CDR3: CASSEGASGSYNEQFF

D: TRBD2
V: TRBV2
size: few
J: TRBJ2-7
DNA: TGTGCCAGCAGTGAGAGGGAGGGGAATATCTACGAGCAGTACTTC
CDR3: CASSEREGNIYEQYF

D: TRBD2
V: TRBV2
size: -
J: TRBJ2-7
DNA: TGTGCCAGCAGCCGGGGACTAGCGGGAGGGTACGAGCAGTACTTC
CDR3: CASSRGLAGGYEQYF